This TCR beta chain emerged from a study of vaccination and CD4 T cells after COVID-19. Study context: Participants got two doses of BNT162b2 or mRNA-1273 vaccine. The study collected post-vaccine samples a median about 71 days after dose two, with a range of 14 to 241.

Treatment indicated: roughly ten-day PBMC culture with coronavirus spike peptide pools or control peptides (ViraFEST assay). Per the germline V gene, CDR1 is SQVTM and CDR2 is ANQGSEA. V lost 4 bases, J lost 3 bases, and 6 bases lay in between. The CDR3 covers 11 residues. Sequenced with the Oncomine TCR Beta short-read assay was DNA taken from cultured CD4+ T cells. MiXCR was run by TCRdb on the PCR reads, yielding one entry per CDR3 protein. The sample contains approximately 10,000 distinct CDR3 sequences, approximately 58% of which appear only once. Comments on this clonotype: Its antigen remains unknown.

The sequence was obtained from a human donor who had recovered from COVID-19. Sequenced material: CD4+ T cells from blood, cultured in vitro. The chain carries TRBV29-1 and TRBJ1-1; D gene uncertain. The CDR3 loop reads CSVGWDTEAFF. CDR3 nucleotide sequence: TGCAGCGTTGGGTGGGACACTGAAGCTTTCTTT. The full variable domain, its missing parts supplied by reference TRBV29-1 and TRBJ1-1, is SAVISQKPSRDICQRGTSLTIQCQVDSQVTMMFWYRQQPGQSLTLIATANQGSEATYESGFVIDKFPISRPNLTFSTLTVSNMSPEDSSIYLCSVGWDTEAFFGQGTRLTVV.